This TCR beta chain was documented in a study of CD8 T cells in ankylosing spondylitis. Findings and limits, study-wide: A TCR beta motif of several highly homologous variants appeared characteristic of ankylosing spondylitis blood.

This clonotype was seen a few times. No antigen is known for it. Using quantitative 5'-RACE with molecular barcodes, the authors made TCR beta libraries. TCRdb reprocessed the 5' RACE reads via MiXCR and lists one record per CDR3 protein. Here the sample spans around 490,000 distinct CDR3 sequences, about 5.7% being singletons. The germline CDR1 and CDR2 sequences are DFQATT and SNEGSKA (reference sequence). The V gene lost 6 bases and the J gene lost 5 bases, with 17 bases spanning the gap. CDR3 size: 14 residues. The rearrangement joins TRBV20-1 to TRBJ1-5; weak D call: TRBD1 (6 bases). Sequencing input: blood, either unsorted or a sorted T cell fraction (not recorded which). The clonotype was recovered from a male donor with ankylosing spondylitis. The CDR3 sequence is CSAFSQGTHQPQHF. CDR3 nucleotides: TGCAGTGCATTTTCCCAGGGGACACATCAGCCCCAGCATTTT.